This T cell receptor beta chain was found in a study of cytomegalovirus exposure and HLA in healthy donors. PCR amplification relied on 60 Vbeta primers (plus 13 Jbeta primers). Generated by immunoSEQ multiplex PCR, the TCRdb table keeps only in-frame clones and is missing some. The sample includes 150,000 to 250,000 clones, 75% to 90% of them seen just once. The CDR3 spans 15 residues. Losses at the gene ends were 2 bases for V and 6 bases for J; bases not matched to a gene: 6. Germline loops: CDR1 MNHEY, CDR2 SVGAGI. This clone was counted only a few times. The chain recombines TRBV6-5 with TRBJ2-2; 7 bases align to TRBD1. This TCR was sampled from a woman between 45 and 60 years old in good health and CMV-seropositive. The specimen sequenced was PBMCs. The CDR3 DNA sequence: TGTGCCAGCAGTTACAGCAACACAGGGGCCGGGGAGCTGTTTTTT. Its translation is CASSYSNTGAGELFF.